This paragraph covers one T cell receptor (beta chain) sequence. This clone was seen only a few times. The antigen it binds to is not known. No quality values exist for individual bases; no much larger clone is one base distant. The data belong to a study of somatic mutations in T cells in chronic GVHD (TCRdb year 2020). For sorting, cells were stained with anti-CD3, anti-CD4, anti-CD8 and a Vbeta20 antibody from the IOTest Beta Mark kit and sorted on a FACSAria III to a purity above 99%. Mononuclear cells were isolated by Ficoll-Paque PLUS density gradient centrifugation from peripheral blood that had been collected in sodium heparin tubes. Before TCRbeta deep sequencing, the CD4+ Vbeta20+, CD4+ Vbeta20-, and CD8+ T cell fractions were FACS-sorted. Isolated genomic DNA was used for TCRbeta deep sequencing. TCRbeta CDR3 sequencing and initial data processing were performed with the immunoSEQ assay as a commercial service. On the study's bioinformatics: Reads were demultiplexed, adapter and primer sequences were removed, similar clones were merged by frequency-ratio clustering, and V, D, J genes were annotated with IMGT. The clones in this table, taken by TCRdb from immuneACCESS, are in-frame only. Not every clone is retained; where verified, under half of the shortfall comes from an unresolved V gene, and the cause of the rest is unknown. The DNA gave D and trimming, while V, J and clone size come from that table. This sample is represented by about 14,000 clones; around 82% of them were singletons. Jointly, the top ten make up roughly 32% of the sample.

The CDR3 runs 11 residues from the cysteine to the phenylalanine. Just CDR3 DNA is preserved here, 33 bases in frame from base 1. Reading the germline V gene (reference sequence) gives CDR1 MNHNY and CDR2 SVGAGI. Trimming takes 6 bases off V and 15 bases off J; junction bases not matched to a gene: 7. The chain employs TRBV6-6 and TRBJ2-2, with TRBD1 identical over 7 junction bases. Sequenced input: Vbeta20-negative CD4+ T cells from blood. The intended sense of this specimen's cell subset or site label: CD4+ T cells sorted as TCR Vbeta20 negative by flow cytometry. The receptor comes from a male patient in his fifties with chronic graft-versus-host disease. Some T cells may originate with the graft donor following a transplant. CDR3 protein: CASSVDREMFF. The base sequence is TGTGCCAGCAGCGTAGACAGGGAAATGTTTTTT.